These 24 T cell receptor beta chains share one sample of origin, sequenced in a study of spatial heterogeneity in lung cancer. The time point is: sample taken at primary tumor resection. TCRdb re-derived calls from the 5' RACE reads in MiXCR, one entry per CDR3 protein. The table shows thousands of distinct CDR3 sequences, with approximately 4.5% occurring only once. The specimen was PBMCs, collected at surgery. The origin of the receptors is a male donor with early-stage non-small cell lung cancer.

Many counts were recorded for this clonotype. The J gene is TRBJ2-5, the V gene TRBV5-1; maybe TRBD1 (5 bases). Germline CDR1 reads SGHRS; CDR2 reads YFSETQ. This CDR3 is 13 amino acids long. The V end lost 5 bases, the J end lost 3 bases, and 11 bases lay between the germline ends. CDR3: CASRIGHKETQYF. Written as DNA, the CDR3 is TGCGCCAGCAGGATAGGACACAAAGAGACCCAGTACTTC.

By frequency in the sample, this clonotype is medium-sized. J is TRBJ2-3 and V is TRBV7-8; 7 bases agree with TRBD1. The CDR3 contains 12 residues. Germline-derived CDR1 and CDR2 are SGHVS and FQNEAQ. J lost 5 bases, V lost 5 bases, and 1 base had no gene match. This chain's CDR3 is CASSRDRDTQYF. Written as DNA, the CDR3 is TGTGCCAGCAGCAGGGACAGAGATACGCAGTATTTT.

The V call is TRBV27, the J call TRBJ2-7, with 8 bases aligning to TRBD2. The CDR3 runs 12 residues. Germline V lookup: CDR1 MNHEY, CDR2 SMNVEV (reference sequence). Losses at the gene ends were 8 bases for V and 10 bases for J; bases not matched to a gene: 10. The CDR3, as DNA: TGTGCCAGCGGAACCGGGGGGGCCGGTCAGTACTTC. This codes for CASGTGGAGQYF.

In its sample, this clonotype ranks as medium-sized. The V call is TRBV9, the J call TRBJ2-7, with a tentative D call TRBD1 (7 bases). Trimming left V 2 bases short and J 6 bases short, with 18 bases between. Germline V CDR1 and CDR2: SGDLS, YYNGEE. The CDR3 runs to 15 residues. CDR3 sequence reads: CASSVGGQPSSEQYF. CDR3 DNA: TGTGCCAGCAGCGTGGGGGGACAGCCTAGTTCCGAGCAGTACTTC.

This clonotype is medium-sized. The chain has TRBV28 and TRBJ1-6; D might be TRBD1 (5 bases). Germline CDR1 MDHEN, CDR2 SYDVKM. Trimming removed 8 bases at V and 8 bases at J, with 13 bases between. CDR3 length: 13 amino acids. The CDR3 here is CASGTGSDSPLHF. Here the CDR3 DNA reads TGTGCCAGCGGGACGGGTAGTGATTCACCCCTCCACTTT.

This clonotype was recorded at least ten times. DNA for the CDR3: TGTGCCAGCAGTCAGCGGGGGGGCACGAGGAATGAGCAGTTCTTC. Amino acid sequence: CASSQRGGTRNEQFF. This chain uses TRBV6-5 with TRBJ2-1; 10 bases fit TRBD2. J gave up 7 bases and V 5 bases, and 8 bases lay outside the gene matches. This CDR3 is built from 15 residues. Germline V gene lookup returns CDR1 MNHEY and CDR2 SVGAGI.

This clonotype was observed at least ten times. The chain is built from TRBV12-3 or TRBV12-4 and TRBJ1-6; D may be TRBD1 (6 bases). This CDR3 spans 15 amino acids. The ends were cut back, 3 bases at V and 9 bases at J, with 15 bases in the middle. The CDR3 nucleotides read TGTGCCAGCAGTTTGGGGGCCACGGGGGGTTCACCCCTCCACTTT. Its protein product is CASSLGATGGSPLHF.

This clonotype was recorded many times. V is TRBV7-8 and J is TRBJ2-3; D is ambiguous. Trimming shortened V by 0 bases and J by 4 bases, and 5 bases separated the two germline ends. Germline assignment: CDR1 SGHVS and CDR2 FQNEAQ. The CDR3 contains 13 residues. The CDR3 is CASSLATADTQYF. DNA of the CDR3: TGTGCCAGCAGCTTAGCTACAGCAGATACGCAGTATTTT.

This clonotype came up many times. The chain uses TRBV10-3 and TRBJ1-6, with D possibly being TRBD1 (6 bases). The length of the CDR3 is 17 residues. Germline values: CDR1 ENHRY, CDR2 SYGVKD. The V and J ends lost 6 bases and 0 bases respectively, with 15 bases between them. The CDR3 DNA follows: TGTGCCATCAGGTCCGGGACACAGAGCTCCTATAATTCACCCCTCCACTTT. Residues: CAIRSGTQSSYNSPLHF.

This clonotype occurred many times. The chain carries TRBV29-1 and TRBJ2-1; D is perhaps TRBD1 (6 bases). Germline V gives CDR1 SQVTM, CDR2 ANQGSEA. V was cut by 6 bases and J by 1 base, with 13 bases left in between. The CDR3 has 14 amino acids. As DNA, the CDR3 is TGCAGCGTAACAGGGAGTGGATCCTACAATGAGCAGTTCTTC. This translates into CSVTGSGSYNEQFF.

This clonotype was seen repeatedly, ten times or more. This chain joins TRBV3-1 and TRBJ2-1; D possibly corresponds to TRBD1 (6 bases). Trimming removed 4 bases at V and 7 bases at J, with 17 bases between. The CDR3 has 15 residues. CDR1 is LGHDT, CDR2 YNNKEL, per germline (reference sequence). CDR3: CASSRRSGVRNEQFF. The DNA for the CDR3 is TGTGCCAGCAGCCGCCGGTCAGGGGTCAGGAATGAGCAGTTCTTC.

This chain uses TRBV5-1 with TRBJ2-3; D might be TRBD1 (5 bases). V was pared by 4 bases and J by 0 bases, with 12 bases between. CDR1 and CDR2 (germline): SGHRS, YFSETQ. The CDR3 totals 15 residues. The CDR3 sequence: CASSQGGDSTDTQYF. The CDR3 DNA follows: TGCGCCAGCAGCCAGGGTGGGGATAGCACAGATACGCAGTATTTT.

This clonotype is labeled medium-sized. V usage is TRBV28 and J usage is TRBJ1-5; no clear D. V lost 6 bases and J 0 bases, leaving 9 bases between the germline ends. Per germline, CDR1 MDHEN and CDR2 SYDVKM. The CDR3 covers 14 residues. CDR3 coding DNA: TGTGCCAGCAGAGAGCCGTATAGCAATCAGCCCCAGCATTTT. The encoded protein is CASREPYSNQPQHF.

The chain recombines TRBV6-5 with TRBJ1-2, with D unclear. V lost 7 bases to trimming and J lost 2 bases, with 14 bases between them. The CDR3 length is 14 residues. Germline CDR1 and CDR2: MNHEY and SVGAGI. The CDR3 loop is CASNTVPTNYGYTF. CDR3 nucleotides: TGTGCCAGCAACACGGTGCCCACCAACTATGGCTACACCTTC.

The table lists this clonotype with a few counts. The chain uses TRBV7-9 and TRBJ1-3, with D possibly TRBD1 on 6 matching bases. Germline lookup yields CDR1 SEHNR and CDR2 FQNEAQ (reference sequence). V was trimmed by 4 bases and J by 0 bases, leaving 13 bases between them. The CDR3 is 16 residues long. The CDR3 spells CASSYEGQASGNTIYF. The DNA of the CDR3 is TGTGCCAGCAGCTACGAGGGACAAGCCTCTGGAAACACCATATATTTT.

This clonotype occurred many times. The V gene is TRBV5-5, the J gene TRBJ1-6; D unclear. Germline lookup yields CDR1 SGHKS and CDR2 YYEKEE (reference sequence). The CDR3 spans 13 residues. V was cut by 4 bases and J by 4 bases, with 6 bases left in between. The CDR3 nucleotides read TGTGCCAGCAGCCCTAGTTATAATTCACCCCTCCACTTT. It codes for CASSPSYNSPLHF.

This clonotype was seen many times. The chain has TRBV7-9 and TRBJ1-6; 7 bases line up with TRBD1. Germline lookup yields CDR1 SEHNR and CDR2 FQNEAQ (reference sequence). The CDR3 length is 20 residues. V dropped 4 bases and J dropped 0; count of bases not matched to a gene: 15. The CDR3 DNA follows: TGTGCCAGCAGCTCGACTCGAGTTGACAGGGAACTCTCCTATAATTCACCCCTCCACTTT. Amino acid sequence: CASSSTRVDRELSYNSPLHF.

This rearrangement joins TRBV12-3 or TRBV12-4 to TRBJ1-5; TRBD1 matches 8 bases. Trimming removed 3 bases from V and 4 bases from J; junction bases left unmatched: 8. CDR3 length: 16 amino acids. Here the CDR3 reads CASSLGSGTGNQPQHF. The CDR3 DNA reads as TGTGCCAGCAGTTTGGGGAGCGGGACAGGAAATCAGCCCCAGCATTTT.

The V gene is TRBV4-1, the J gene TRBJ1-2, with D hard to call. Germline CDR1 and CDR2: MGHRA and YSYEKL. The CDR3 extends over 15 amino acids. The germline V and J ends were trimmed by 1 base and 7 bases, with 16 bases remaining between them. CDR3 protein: CASSQAIVGDRGYTF. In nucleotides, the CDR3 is TGCGCCAGCAGCCAAGCGATAGTGGGTGATCGTGGCTACACCTTC.

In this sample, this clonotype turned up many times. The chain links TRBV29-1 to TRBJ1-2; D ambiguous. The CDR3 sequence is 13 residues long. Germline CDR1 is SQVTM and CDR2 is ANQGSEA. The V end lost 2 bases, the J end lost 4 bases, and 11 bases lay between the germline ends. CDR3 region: CSVESEAAYGYTF. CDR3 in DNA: TGCAGCGTTGAAAGCGAGGCAGCCTATGGCTACACCTTC.

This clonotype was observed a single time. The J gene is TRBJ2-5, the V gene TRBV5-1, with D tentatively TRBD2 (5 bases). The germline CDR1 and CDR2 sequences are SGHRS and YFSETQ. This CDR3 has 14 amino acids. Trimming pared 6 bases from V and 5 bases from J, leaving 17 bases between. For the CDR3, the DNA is TGCGCCAGCACCCCCTCCGGACTGGAGGAGACCCAGTACTTC. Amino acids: CASTPSGLEETQYF.

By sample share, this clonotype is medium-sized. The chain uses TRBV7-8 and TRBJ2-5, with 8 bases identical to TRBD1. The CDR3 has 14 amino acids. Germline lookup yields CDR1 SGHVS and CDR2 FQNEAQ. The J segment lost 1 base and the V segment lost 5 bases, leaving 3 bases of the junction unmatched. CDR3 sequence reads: CASSATGGQETQYF. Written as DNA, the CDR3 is TGTGCCAGCAGCGCAACAGGGGGCCAAGAGACCCAGTACTTC.

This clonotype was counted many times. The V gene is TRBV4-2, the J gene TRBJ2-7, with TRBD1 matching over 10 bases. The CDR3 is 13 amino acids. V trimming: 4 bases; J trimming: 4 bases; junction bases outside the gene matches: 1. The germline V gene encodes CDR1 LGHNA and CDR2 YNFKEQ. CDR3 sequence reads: CASSRDRGYEQYF. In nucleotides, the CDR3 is TGTGCCAGCAGCCGGGACAGGGGATACGAGCAGTACTTC.

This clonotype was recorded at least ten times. CDR3 bases: TGCAGTGCGAGGGACAGGGTTAATTCACCCCTCCACTTT. Translating gives CSARDRVNSPLHF. The gene calls are TRBV20-1 and TRBJ1-6; 9 bases map to TRBD1. After removal of 6 bases from V and 6 bases from J, the junction contained 3 bases not matched to a gene. The length of the CDR3 is 13 residues. Germline-derived CDR1 and CDR2 are DFQATT and SNEGSKA (reference sequence).